This TCR beta chain came from a study of preoperative IRX-2 immunotherapy in early breast cancer. Assay used: immunoSEQ multiplex PCR; TCRdb lists only in-frame clones, some missing. The profile shows approximately 26,000 clones, about four fifths of them singletons. This CDR3 is built from 15 residues. In germline, CDR1 is SGHNT, CDR2 YENEEA. The junction had 3 bases not matched to a gene; V was cut back by 2 bases and J by 1 base. Treatment in this sample: preoperative locoregional IRX-2 cytokine immunotherapy. Preoperative locoregional IRX-2 cytokine immunotherapy was tested in the phase Ib source study.

This material consisted of lymph node tissue, taken before IRX-2 immunotherapy. The chain combines TRBV11-3 with TRBJ1-1; TRBD1 agrees at 8 bases. The source of this sequence is a human donor with breast cancer. The CDR3 nucleotides are TGTGCCAGCAGCTTAACGGGGACAGGGAACACTGAAGCTTTCTTT. Protein product: CASSLTGTGNTEAFF. The variable domain in full, completed from reference TRBV11-3 and TRBJ1-1, reads EAGVVQSPRYKIIEKKQPVAFWCNPISGHNTLYWYLQNLGQGPELLIRYENEEAVDDSQLPKDRFSAERLKGVDSTLKIQPAELGDSAVYLCASSLTGTGNTEAFFGQGTRLTVV.